This record covers a single T cell receptor (beta chain). Antigen: not known. These data belong to a study of tissue T cells after allogeneic stem cell transplantation. Study summary: Graft-versus-host disease patients received grafts, four unmodified and three CD34-selected to deplete T cells. Pathologist review favored tissue samples showing histologically apparent lymphocytes. Regarding the study as a whole: TCR repertoires tracked anatomic similarity, regardless of disease or transplant status.

Sequencing used immunoSEQ multiplex PCR; TCRdb keeps in-frame clones, though not all of them. The sample consists of approximately 3,500 clones, around 75% of them appearing once. Steroid-refractory graft-versus-host disease after allogeneic hematopoietic cell transplant qualified adults for prospective research-autopsy enrollment. Autopsy tissues included GI tract, liver, skin and lymphoid organs. The ends lost 3 bases at V and 6 bases at J; junction bases unmatched: 10. Germline V gives CDR1 SGHAT, CDR2 FQNNGV. The CDR3 has 15 amino acids. This sequence joins TRBV11-2 and TRBJ2-7; 8 nucleotides agree with TRBD2. Specimen: small intestine tissue, collected at autopsy. The TCR comes from a male patient older than 55 with steroid-refractory graft-versus-host disease after an allogeneic stem cell transplant. Some T cells could come from the graft donor. The CDR3 sequence is CASSLAGAGGIEQYF. The DNA of the CDR3 is TGTGCCAGCAGCTTGGCAGGTGCGGGGGGAATCGAGCAGTACTTC.